Following are 29 T cell receptor beta chains from one sample sequenced in a study of blood T cell repertoires in COVID-19. Assay: immunoSEQ multiplex PCR; the TCRdb copy retains only in-frame clones and omits some. The profile covers around 430,000 clones, with 88% appearing a single time and around 12% taken by the ten largest. What was sequenced was peripheral blood. These receptors originate from a woman in her fifties or sixties with COVID-19, enrolled during active disease.

This clone was detected a few times. The CDR3: CASSARDGSSYEQYF. CDR3 coding DNA: TGTGCCAGCAGCGCCAGGGACGGGAGCTCCTACGAGCAGTACTTC. V is TRBV5-4 and J is TRBJ2-7, with D possibly matching TRBD2 (6 bases). This CDR3 has 15 residues. The germline V and J ends were trimmed by 4 bases and 0 bases, with 14 bases remaining between them. Germline V gene sequence: CDR1 SGHNT, CDR2 YYREEE (reference sequence).

The V and J genes are TRBV5-1 and TRBJ1-1, with D possibly matching TRBD1 (6 bases). The V and J ends lost 3 bases and 4 bases respectively, with 16 bases between them. This CDR3 has 15 amino acids. Germline V gives CDR1 SGHRS, CDR2 YFSETQ. CDR3 DNA: TGCGCCAGCAGCTCGCTCGGGGGGCGGGCCACTGAAGCTTTCTTT. Residues: CASSSLGGRATEAFF.

The chain uses TRBV2 and TRBJ1-2, with D hard to call. Looked up from germline, CDR1 is SNHLY and CDR2 is FYNNEI. This CDR3 spans 12 amino acids. Deletions cut 6 bases from V and 8 bases from J, with 13 bases between. CDR3 DNA: TGTGCCAGCAGGGAACTCCAGGAAGGCTACACCTTC. This gives the protein CASRELQEGYTF.

The rearrangement joins TRBV19 to TRBJ1-6; TRBD1 aligns across 9 bases. With V trimmed by 7 bases and J by 8 bases, 6 bases remained unmatched. This CDR3 has 14 amino acids. The V gene's germline CDR1 is LNHDA and CDR2 SQIVND (reference sequence). The CDR3 DNA sequence: TGTGCCAGTAAGGGACAGGGTCAGTATTCACCCCTCCACTTT. Translating it yields CASKGQGQYSPLHF.

The V gene is TRBV29-1, the J gene TRBJ1-2, with D possibly matching TRBD1 (5 bases). V was pared by 7 bases and J by 3 bases, with 12 bases between. Germline assignment: CDR1 SQVTM and CDR2 ANQGSEA. This CDR3 spans 12 amino acids. CDR3 loop: CSAEWGDYGYTF. CDR3 DNA: TGCAGCGCCGAATGGGGGGACTATGGCTACACCTTC.

The CDR3 nucleotides read TGCGCCAGCAGTGATCCGGACTCCTGGGATACGCAGTATTTT. This codes for CASSDPDSWDTQYF. The chain joins TRBV10-1 to TRBJ2-3, with a weak D call TRBD2 (5 bases). Germline values: CDR1 WNHNN, CDR2 SYGVQD (reference sequence). V lost 3 bases to trimming and J lost 6 bases, with 13 bases between them. CDR3 length equals 14 residues.

The V gene is TRBV29-1, the J gene TRBJ1-3; D remains ambiguous. Germline V lookup: CDR1 SQVTM, CDR2 ANQGSEA. The length of the CDR3 is 12 residues. Trimming stripped 4 bases from V and 0 bases from J, with 4 bases between. The CDR3 DNA reads TGCAGCGTTGGACACTCTGGAAACACCATATATTTT. Its translation: CSVGHSGNTIYF.

V and J are TRBV5-4 and TRBJ2-3; TRBD1 is a possible D gene (6 bases). The V gene lost 4 bases and the J gene lost 0 bases, with 9 bases spanning the gap. Germline V CDR1 and CDR2: SGHNT, YYREEE (reference sequence). The length of the CDR3 is 14 residues. The CDR3 DNA sequence: TGTGCCAGCAGCGCAGGACAGAGCACAGATACGCAGTATTTT. It encodes CASSAGQSTDTQYF. The full variable domain, rest sourced from reference TRBV5-4 and TRBJ2-3, is ETGVTQSPTHLIKTRGQQVTLRCSSQSGHNTVSWYQQALGQGPQFIFQYYREEENGRGNFPPRFSGLQFPNYSSELNVNALELDDSALYLCASSAGQSTDTQYFGPGTRLTVL.

V usage is TRBV5-1 and J usage is TRBJ1-3; the D gene is possibly TRBD1 (6 bases). The germline V gene has CDR1 SGHRS and CDR2 YFSETQ. CDR3 length: 17 residues. Deletions cut 4 bases from V and 4 bases from J, with 21 bases between. CDR3 residues: CASSPMDSPFSGNTIYF. The CDR3 DNA reads as TGCGCCAGCAGCCCAATGGACAGTCCTTTTTCCGGAAACACCATATATTTT.

J is TRBJ2-1 and V is TRBV28, with D possibly TRBD1 on 6 matching bases. Trimming took 9 bases from V and 3 from J, leaving 12 bases between them. Germline values: CDR1 MDHEN, CDR2 SYDVKM. The CDR3 runs 13 residues. CDR3 amino acids: CASTGTHYNEQFF. The CDR3 bases are TGTGCCAGTACCGGGACACACTACAATGAGCAGTTCTTC. The whole variable domain, filled in from reference TRBV28 and TRBJ2-1, reads DVKVTQSSRYLVKRTGEKVFLECVQDMDHENMFWYRQDPGLGLRLIYFSYDVKMKEKGDIPEGYSVSREKKERFSLILESASTNQTSMYLCASTGTHYNEQFFGPGTRLTVL.

The genes are TRBV7-9 and TRBJ1-2; D is uncertain. Deletions cut 5 bases from V and 5 bases from J, with 15 bases between. There are 14 residues in the CDR3. The germline V gene encodes CDR1 SEHNR and CDR2 FQNEAQ (reference sequence). CDR3 region: CASSPQAQLYGYTF. The CDR3 DNA reads as TGTGCCAGCAGCCCTCAGGCCCAGCTGTATGGCTACACCTTC. The variable domain in full, with the rest retrieved from reference TRBV7-9 and TRBJ1-2, is DTGVSQNPRHKITKRGQNVTFRCDPISEHNRLYWYRQTLGQGPEFLTYFQNEAQLEKSRLLSDRFSAERPKGSFSTLEIQRTEQGDSAMYLCASSPQAQLYGYTFGSGTRLTVV.

Here the CDR3 reads CASSPSDRVHEQYF. CDR3 coding DNA: TGTGCCAGCAGCCCGTCCGACAGGGTCCACGAGCAGTACTTC. V gene TRBV5-4 combines with J gene TRBJ2-7; TRBD1 matches at 7 bases. The CDR3 totals 14 residues. CDR1 and CDR2 (germline): SGHNT, YYREEE (reference sequence). Germline trimming cut 4 bases from V and 5 bases from J; bases unmatched to any gene: 9.

The chain carries TRBV7-2 and TRBJ1-2; D gene ambiguous. The CDR3 totals 13 residues. Germline CDR1 and CDR2: SGHTA and FQGNSA. V lost 3 bases to trimming and J lost 6 bases, with 11 bases between them. CDR3 coding DNA: TGTGCCAGCAGCTTTTCTTCGGTGAATGGCTACACCTTC. It codes for CASSFSSVNGYTF.

This chain uses TRBV21-1 with TRBJ2-1; the table's D gene call, TRBD2, was not cross checked with the DNA. TRBV21-1 is a pseudogene. The CDR3 is 16 residues long. The CDR3 loop reads CASSKVAWRFYNEQFF. CDR3 bases: TGTGCCAGCAGCAAAGTGGCTTGGCGGTTCTACAATGAGCAGTTCTTC.

V usage is TRBV18 and J usage is TRBJ2-7; possible D gene TRBD1, 5 bases. The CDR3 extends over 15 amino acids. The V end was cut by 3 bases, the J end by 7 bases, with 19 bases between. From germline, CDR1 is KGHSH and CDR2 LQKENI. CDR3 in DNA: TGTGCCAGCTCACCGGCCCAGGGAACGTATGAAGAGCAGTACTTC. It encodes CASSPAQGTYEEQYF.

The chain is built from TRBV5-4 and TRBJ2-3; 15 nucleotides match TRBD2. This CDR3 comprises 16 residues. Germline lookup yields CDR1 SGHNT and CDR2 YYREEE (reference sequence). V lost 4 bases and J lost 5; bases outside the gene matches: 5. CDR3 DNA: TGTGCCAGCAGCGCGCGGACTAGCGGGGGGGGAGATACGCAGTATTTT. Translation: CASSARTSGGGDTQYF.

The chain recombines TRBV6-1 with TRBJ1-2; 8 bases are a match to TRBD1. CDR3 length: 15 amino acids. V dropped 4 bases and J dropped 1; count of bases not matched to a gene: 5. Germline V lookup: CDR1 MNHNS, CDR2 SASEGT. This CDR3 is CASSGARGLNYGYTF. The CDR3 region has the DNA TGTGCCAGCAGTGGAGCCAGGGGGCTTAACTATGGCTACACCTTC.

The chain is built from TRBV5-4 and TRBJ2-5; 8 nucleotides match TRBD2. There are 15 residues in the CDR3. Germline CDR1 is SGHNT and CDR2 is YYREEE (reference sequence). Unmatched junction bases numbered 8, after V lost 5 bases and J lost 2 bases. CDR3: CASSYSGGPQETQYF. The CDR3 nucleotides are TGTGCCAGCAGTTACAGCGGGGGCCCTCAAGAGACCCAGTACTTC. The full variable domain, completed using reference TRBV5-4 and TRBJ2-5, is ETGVTQSPTHLIKTRGQQVTLRCSSQSGHNTVSWYQQALGQGPQFIFQYYREEENGRGNFPPRFSGLQFPNYSSELNVNALELDDSALYLCASSYSGGPQETQYFGPGTRLLVL.

The V gene is TRBV11-2, the J gene TRBJ2-7; the match to TRBD2 covers 10 bases. Trimming at V came to 4 bases and at J to 3 bases, leaving 6 bases not matched to a gene. Germline CDR1 and CDR2: SGHAT and FQNNGV. The CDR3 extends over 15 amino acids. The DNA of the CDR3 is TGTGCCAGCAGCTCCCTAGCGGGGGTCTTCTACGAGCAGTACTTC. Its translation: CASSSLAGVFYEQYF. Full variable domain (missing parts from reference TRBV11-2 and TRBJ2-7): EAGVAQSPRYKIIEKRQSVAFWCNPISGHATLYWYQQILGQGPKLLIQFQNNGVVDDSQLPKDRFSAERLKGVDSTLKIQPAKLEDSAVYLCASSSLAGVFYEQYFGPGTRLTVT.

A word on this clone: Mismatch with germline at one junction end may stem from a read error. This sequence joins TRBV3-1 (or the pseudogene TRBV3-2) and TRBJ1-1, with D possibly matching TRBD1 (6 bases). This CDR3 has 12 amino acids. The germline V gene has CDR1 LGHDT and CDR2 YNNKEL (reference sequence). CDR3 sequence (DNA): TGTGCCAGCAGCTTCGGGGACACCGAAGCTTTCTTT. Translating it yields CASSFGDTEAFF.

The chain employs TRBV5-1 and TRBJ2-1, with a weak D call TRBD1 (6 bases). Per the germline V gene, CDR1 is SGHRS and CDR2 is YFSETQ. The CDR3 covers 17 residues. Trimming removed 4 bases from V and 0 bases from J, with 17 bases in between. In nucleotides, the CDR3 is TGCGCCAGCAGCCCCAGCCAGGGGTCCCTCTCCTACAATGAGCAGTTCTTC. It is translated as CASSPSQGSLSYNEQFF.

The chain employs TRBV2 and TRBJ2-1; TRBD1 matches 8 bases. The germline V gene has CDR1 SNHLY and CDR2 FYNNEI. The V and J ends lost 7 bases and 3 bases, in that order; junction bases with no gene match: 2. The CDR3 extends over 13 amino acids. The chain's CDR3 is CASKGQVYNEQFF. CDR3 coding DNA: TGTGCCAGCAAGGGACAGGTCTACAATGAGCAGTTCTTC.

J is TRBJ2-2 and V is TRBV28; 7 positions match TRBD1. Germline CDR1 reads MDHEN; CDR2 reads SYDVKM. The CDR3 totals 15 residues. Trimming cost V 2 bases and J 5 bases; bases outside gene matches: 5. Here the CDR3 reads CASSLRGQRTGELFF. In DNA, the CDR3 is TGTGCCAGCAGTTTAAGGGGGCAGCGTACCGGGGAGCTGTTTTTT. The entire variable domain, with the rest obtained from reference TRBV28 and TRBJ2-2, is as follows: DVKVTQSSRYLVKRTGEKVFLECVQDMDHENMFWYRQDPGLGLRLIYFSYDVKMKEKGDIPEGYSVSREKKERFSLILESASTNQTSMYLCASSLRGQRTGELFFGEGSRLTVL.

V and J are TRBV19 and TRBJ2-2, with D tentatively TRBD2 (6 bases). The V gene's germline CDR1 is LNHDA and CDR2 SQIVND (reference sequence). The V end lost 6 bases, the J end lost 4 bases, and 18 bases lay between the germline ends. The CDR3 runs to 16 residues. The CDR3: CASSRVLAGGTGELFF. CDR3 DNA: TGTGCCAGTAGCCGAGTACTAGCAGGAGGCACCGGGGAGCTGTTTTTT.

The V and J genes are TRBV6-5 and TRBJ1-1; D gene uncertain. V lost 7 bases and J 0 bases, leaving 12 bases between the germline ends. The CDR3 sequence is 14 residues long. CDR1 and CDR2 (germline): MNHEY, SVGAGI. The CDR3 DNA reads as TGTGCCAGCACCCCCTCCGGGATGAACACTGAAGCTTTCTTT. Amino acid sequence: CASTPSGMNTEAFF.

This clone was observed a single time. The gene calls are TRBV3-1 (or the pseudogene TRBV3-2) and TRBJ2-1; D might be TRBD1 (6 bases). V lost 4 bases and J 0 bases, leaving 16 bases between the germline ends. The CDR3 runs 17 residues. CDR1 is LGHDT, CDR2 YNNKEL, per germline (reference sequence). The CDR3 here is CASSLGAGASSYNEQFF. The CDR3, as DNA: TGTGCCAGCAGCCTTGGGGCAGGGGCCAGCTCCTACAATGAGCAGTTCTTC.

The rearrangement joins TRBV5-4 to TRBJ2-7; 7 bases match TRBD2. The V gene's germline CDR1 is SGHNT and CDR2 YYREEE (reference sequence). Germline trimming cut 0 bases from V and 2 bases from J; bases unmatched to any gene: 5. CDR3 length equals 15 residues. CDR3 protein: CASSLGGGGTYEQYF. The CDR3, as DNA: TGTGCCAGCAGCTTGGGGGGCGGGGGAACCTACGAGCAGTACTTC.

The CDR3 spells CASSQAGRGVSGEQFF. CDR3 in DNA: TGTGCCAGCAGCCAAGCCGGCAGGGGTGTTTCGGGTGAGCAGTTCTTC. This chain joins TRBV14 and TRBJ2-1; the D gene is possibly TRBD1 (6 bases). This CDR3 is built from 16 residues. The V end lost 1 base, the J end lost 9 bases, and 19 bases lay between the germline ends. Germline CDR1 and CDR2: SGHDN and FVKESK.

The rearrangement links TRBV19 to TRBJ1-1, with D unclear. V gave up 7 bases and J gave up 8 bases, with 26 bases separating them. CDR3 size: 16 residues. Per the germline V gene, CDR1 is LNHDA and CDR2 is SQIVND (reference sequence). CDR3 sequence: CASTPFPSVIALEAFF. Here the CDR3 DNA reads TGTGCCAGTACTCCCTTCCCCTCGGTAATCGCCTTAGAAGCTTTCTTT.